This T cell receptor (beta chain) was documented in a study of siplizumab effects on memory and regulatory T cells. The assay was immunoSEQ multiplex PCR, and TCRdb's table has in-frame clones only and misses some. Of around 100,000 clones listed, about nine tenths were seen once; the top ten hold about 11%. Of note for this clone: Its antigen is unknown.

The CDR3 contains 17 residues. J lost 6 bases, V lost 1 base, and 12 bases had no gene match. CDR1 and CDR2 (germline): LNHNV, YYDKDF (reference sequence). Study-wide results and caveats: Naive T cell populations appeared to exhibit greater diversity than memory cells and appeared to be major alloresponse contributors. Proliferating siplizumab-culture Tregs lacked confirmation of suppressive function.

The rearrangement links TRBV15 to TRBJ2-1; the match to TRBD1 covers 7 bases. The sequenced sample was non-Treg CD4+ T cells sorted from blood. This sequence originates from a human donor in good health. CDR3 residues: CATSRVLQTGWANEQFF. Written as DNA, the CDR3 is TGTGCCACCAGCAGAGTCCTCCAGACAGGGTGGGCCAATGAGCAGTTCTTC. Filled out from reference TRBV15 and TRBJ2-1, the complete variable domain reads DAMVIQNPRYQVTQFGKPVTLSCSQTLNHNVMYWYQQKSSQAPKLLFHYYDKDFNNEADTPDNFQSRRPNTSFCFLDIRSPGLGDTAMYLCATSRVLQTGWANEQFFGPGTRLTVL.